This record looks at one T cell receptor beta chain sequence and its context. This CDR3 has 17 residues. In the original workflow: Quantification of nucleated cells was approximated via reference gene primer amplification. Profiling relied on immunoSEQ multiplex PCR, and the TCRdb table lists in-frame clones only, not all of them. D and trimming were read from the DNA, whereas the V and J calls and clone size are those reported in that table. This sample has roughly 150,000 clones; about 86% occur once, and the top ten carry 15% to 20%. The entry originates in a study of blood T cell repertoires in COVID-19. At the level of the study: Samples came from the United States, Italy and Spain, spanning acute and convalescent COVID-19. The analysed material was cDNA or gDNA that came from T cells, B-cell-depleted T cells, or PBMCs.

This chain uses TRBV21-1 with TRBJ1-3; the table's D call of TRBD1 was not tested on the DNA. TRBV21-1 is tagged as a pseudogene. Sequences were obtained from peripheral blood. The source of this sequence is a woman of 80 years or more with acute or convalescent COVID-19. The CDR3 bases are TGTGCCAGCAGCAAAATGGCAGGGGATAACTCTGGAAACACCATATATTTT. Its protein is CASSKMAGDNSGNTIYF.